This T cell receptor (beta chain) comes out of a study of OX40 agonist ivuxolimab in advanced cancers. Study-level background: Administration of intravenous ivuxolimab to patients occurred every 2 weeks at 0.01 to 10 mg/kg.

Sequencing was performed with immunoSEQ multiplex PCR; in TCRdb, only in-frame clones are kept and a portion is missing. Of under 65,000 clones in the sample, approximately 90% are singletons; the top ten hold roughly 0.45%. The CDR3 is 14 residues long. CDR1 is WSHSY and CDR2 is SAAADI in the germline V gene. V was clipped by 6 bases and J by 7 bases; unmatched bases: 10. The chain uses TRBV10-2 and TRBJ2-7; 9 nucleotides align to TRBD1. The TCR comes from an adult with an advanced solid tumor such as melanoma, head and neck, liver or kidney cancer. The sequences come from CD4+ or CD8+ T cells sorted from blood, collected in a trial of the OX40 agonist ivuxolimab. The CDR3 spells CASRPGDRAGEQYF. The CDR3 DNA follows: TGCGCCAGCAGGCCCGGGGACAGGGCGGGGGAGCAGTACTTC.